This passage covers 21 T cell receptor beta chains from one sample sequenced in a study of T cell clonality in common variable immunodeficiency. Sequencing was performed with immunoSEQ multiplex PCR; in TCRdb, only in-frame clones are kept and a portion is missing. Altogether about 32,000 clones were found in the sample, and no singletons occur. Sequenced sample: peripheral blood mononuclear cells. These receptors were taken from a person aged 18-69 years in good health.

At least ten counts were recorded for this clone. With the read ending 3 residues before the CDR3 end, the germline J gene is used to fill in that end. The rearrangement joins TRBV7-2 to TRBJ2-4, with a tentative D call TRBD1 (6 bases). Germline CDR1 SGHTA, CDR2 FQGNSA. The length of the CDR3 is 15 residues. Trimming cost V 2 bases and J 1 base, with 9 bases left between them. The CDR3 here is CASSLRQGAKNIQYF. The part of the CDR3 DNA that was read is TGTGCCAGCAGCTTAAGGCAGGGGGCCAAAAACATT.

This clone appeared many times. The DNA ends 3 residues before the CDR3 does, and the rest of the CDR3 is filled in from the germline J gene. The chain carries TRBV11-2 and TRBJ2-1; D ambiguous. V lost 4 bases to trimming and J lost 0 bases, with 7 bases between them. CDR3 length: 14 residues. Germline CDR1 and CDR2: SGHAT and FQNNGV. CDR3 DNA, as far as it was read: TGTGCCAGCAGCTCTCTACGCTCCTACAATGAG. Residues: CASSSLRSYNE. The whole CDR3 protein is CASSSLRSYNEQFF.

This clone was counted ten times or more. The CDR3 is cut off 3 residues early in the read; its end comes from the germline J gene. The chain recombines TRBV5-6 with TRBJ2-3, with D perhaps TRBD2 (7 bases). The CDR3 is made up of 14 amino acids. Germline V gives CDR1 SGHDT, CDR2 YYEEEE. CDR3 DNA, as far as it was read: TGTGCCAGCAGCGGGGGGGACATTCAGGAGACG. This codes for CASSGGDIQET. The complete CDR3 sequence is CASSGGDIQETQYF.

In the case of this clone: Read data end 3 residues before the CDR3 end; the end is taken from the germline J gene. This chain uses TRBV18 with TRBJ1-3, with 7 bases aligning to TRBD1. The V gene end was trimmed by 5 bases and the J gene end by 2 bases; junction bases not matched to a gene: 3. CDR1 and CDR2 (germline): KGHSH, LQKENI. The CDR3 sequence is 14 residues long. The CDR3 bases that were read are TGTGCCAGCTCAACGGGACAGCCTGGAAACACC. It is translated as CASSTGQPGNT. The whole CDR3 is CASSTGQPGNTIYF.

In its sample, this clone was seen many times. The read ends 3 residues before the CDR3 terminus; that terminus is restored from the germline J gene. The J gene is TRBJ1-3, the V gene TRBV12-3 or TRBV12-4; no clear D. This CDR3 region has 16 residues. Trimming removed 2 bases at V and 4 bases at J, with 15 bases between. The CDR3 DNA, read in part, is TGTGCCAGCAGTTTAACCGGCGGAAGGCCAGGAAACACC. This sequence encodes CASSLTGGRPGNT. The whole CDR3 region reads CASSLTGGRPGNTIYF.

This clone was observed at least ten times. The CDR3 end is not reached by the read, which stops 3 residues before it; the germline J gene fills it in. This chain links TRBV5-1 with TRBJ2-3, with 12 bases fitting TRBD2. CDR3 size: 14 residues. Per the germline V gene, CDR1 is SGHRS and CDR2 is YFSETQ. After removal of 7 bases from V and 8 bases from J, the junction contained 8 bases not matched to a gene. CDR3 amino acids: CASYSTSGSGTQYF. Incomplete CDR3 DNA: TGCGCCAGCTATTCGACTAGCGGGAGTGGTACG.

This clone was detected many times. Read sequence stops 3 residues before the CDR3 end, and the germline J gene provides the missing end. This sequence joins TRBV5-1 and TRBJ2-7, with TRBD2 matching over 14 bases. CDR3 length equals 18 residues. CDR1 and CDR2 (germline): SGHRS, YFSETQ. With 4 bases clipped from V and 3 bases from J, the junction kept 12 bases outside the gene matches. CDR3 sequence: CASSVGTSGSYYGYEQYF. The CDR3 bases that were read are TGCGCCAGCAGCGTCGGGACTAGCGGGAGTTACTATGGCTACGAG. The whole variable domain, filled in from reference TRBV5-1 and TRBJ2-7, reads KAGVTQTPRYLIKTRGQQVTLSCSPISGHRSVSWYQQTPGQGLQFLFEYFSETQRNKGNFPGRFSGRQFSNSRSEMNVSTLELGDSALYLCASSVGTSGSYYGYEQYFGPGTRLTVT.

This clone was seen repeatedly, ten times or more. The read falls 3 residues short of the CDR3 end, and the missing part is taken from the germline J gene. V and J are TRBV18 and TRBJ2-1; no definite D call. V lost 6 bases to trimming and J lost 6 bases, with 9 bases between them. The CDR3 runs 12 residues. The germline V gene encodes CDR1 KGHSH and CDR2 LQKENI. The CDR3 region is CASSRELNEQFF. Incomplete CDR3 DNA: TGTGCCAGCTCGCGTGAACTCAATGAG.

The sample holds a few counts of this clone. The sequenced fragment ends 3 residues before the CDR3 boundary, so the rest is inferred from the germline J gene. The chain is built from TRBV2 and TRBJ2-2, with D maybe TRBD2 (6 bases). In germline, CDR1 is SNHLY, CDR2 FYNNEI. The CDR3 runs to 16 residues. The CDR3 DNA, read in part, is TGTGCCAGCAGTGTCACAAGACCTTCATCGGGGGAAAAG. Translating it yields CASSVTRPSSGEK. The entire CDR3 sequence reads CASSVTRPSSGEKLFF.

Worth noting for this clone: Coverage ceases 3 residues before the CDR3 finishes, and the germline J gene fills in the end. The gene calls are TRBV19 and TRBJ1-5; D is possibly TRBD1 (6 bases). Looked up from germline, CDR1 is LNHDA and CDR2 is SQIVND (reference sequence). The CDR3 is made up of 15 amino acids. Trimming cost V 8 bases and J 4 bases, with 18 bases left between them. The CDR3 protein is CASGNLGQINQPQHF. The sequenced part of the CDR3 DNA is TGTGCCAGTGGGAACTTAGGACAGATTAATCAGCCC.

This clone occurred many times. The read ends 3 residues shy of where the CDR3 ends; the end is completed using the germline J gene. J is TRBJ1-2 and V is TRBV19; D uncertain. Trimming pared 2 bases from V and 4 bases from J, leaving 14 bases between. This CDR3 is 15 amino acids long. The germline gives CDR1 LNHDA, CDR2 SQIVND (reference sequence). The CDR3 region is CASSIPAGSSYGYTF. The DNA read from the CDR3 is TGTGCCAGTAGTATACCCGCAGGCTCCAGCTATGGC. The whole variable domain, remainder taken from reference TRBV19 and TRBJ1-2, is DGGITQSPKYLFRKEGQNVTLSCEQNLNHDAMYWYRQDPGQGLRLIYYSQIVNDFQKGDIAEGYSVSREKKESFPLTVTSAQKNPTAFYLCASSIPAGSSYGYTFGSGTRLTVV.

This clone came up many times. The read gets to within 3 residues of the CDR3 end, and the germline J gene fills in the rest. This chain uses TRBV18 with TRBJ1-4, with 7 nucleotides matching TRBD1. The V segment lost 3 bases and the J segment 5 bases; nucleotides outside the gene matches: 3. The germline V gene encodes CDR1 KGHSH and CDR2 LQKENI. This CDR3 is built from 14 residues. The DNA read from the CDR3 is TGTGCCAGCTCACCGGGACAGCCGAATGAAAAA. Translated, it gives CASSPGQPNEK. The whole CDR3 is CASSPGQPNEKLFF.

About this clone: Read coverage stops 3 residues before the CDR3 terminus; the germline J gene supplies the remainder. The rearrangement links TRBV30 to TRBJ2-3; D gene uncertain. This CDR3 is 13 amino acids long. Germline CDR1 and CDR2: GTSNPN and SVGIG (reference sequence). This CDR3 reads CAWSNGLQETQYF. CDR3 bases read: TGTGCCTGGAGTAACGGTCTCCAAGAGACG.

This clone occurred a few times. The CDR3: CASSLQGQWNEKLFF. The CDR3 bases that were read are TGTGCCAGCAGTCTACAGGGACAGTGGAATGAAAAG. This chain connects TRBV2 to TRBJ2-2, with 7 bases identical to TRBD1. Coverage ceases 3 residues before the CDR3 finishes, and the germline J gene fills in the end. CDR1 is SNHLY and CDR2 is FYNNEI in the germline V gene. This CDR3 contains 15 residues.

This clone was counted at least ten times. The CDR3 is cut off 3 residues early in the read; its end comes from the germline J gene. J is TRBJ1-2 and V is TRBV5-4, with 7 bases matching TRBD1. The CDR3 has 15 residues. Germline lookup yields CDR1 SGHNT and CDR2 YYREEE (reference sequence). Trimming took 4 bases from V and 1 from J; bases not matched to a gene: 7. The sequenced CDR3 bases are TGTGCCAGCAGCCGGGACAGACAGCATAACTATGGC. Protein sequence: CASSRDRQHNYG. The whole CDR3 sequence is CASSRDRQHNYGYTF.

At least ten counts were recorded for this clone. The read terminates 3 residues before the CDR3 end, so the remaining end is supplied by the germline J gene. The rearrangement joins TRBV10-1 to TRBJ2-2; D remains ambiguous. The CDR3 is 13 amino acids. CDR1 and CDR2 from the germline V gene are WNHNN and SYGVQD (reference sequence). V dropped 4 bases and J dropped 0 bases, with 3 bases sitting between them. The DNA read from the CDR3 is TGCGCCAGCAGTGTATCGAACACCGGGGAG. This translates into CASSVSNTGE. The whole CDR3 sequence reads CASSVSNTGELFF.

This clone was counted ten times or more. The observed sequence ends 3 residues before the CDR3 terminus, with the missing tail filled in from the germline J gene. V usage is TRBV30 and J usage is TRBJ1-2, with 7 bases lining up with TRBD1. There are 12 residues in the CDR3. CDR1 and CDR2 from the germline V gene are GTSNPN and SVGIG (reference sequence). CDR3 DNA (partial): TGTGCCTGGAGCATTCAGACAGGGGGC. Translation gives CAWSIQTGG. The full CDR3 reads CAWSIQTGGYTF.

This clone was counted many times. The read stops 3 residues short of the end of the CDR3; the missing end is completed from the germline J gene. This chain links TRBV18 with TRBJ2-5, with 8 bases aligning to TRBD1. The V gene end was trimmed by 4 bases and the J gene end by 3 bases; junction bases not matched to a gene: 7. The length of the CDR3 is 15 residues. In germline, CDR1 is KGHSH, CDR2 LQKENI. CDR3: CASSRWTGREETQYF. The covered CDR3 bases are TGTGCCAGCTCACGGTGGACAGGGCGGGAAGAGACC.

Note on this clone: This may be a read error, as it is one base from a much larger clone. The read finishes 3 residues shy of the CDR3 end, and the germline J gene is used to complete it. This chain joins TRBV5-1 and TRBJ2-7; TRBD1 matches 8 bases. Germline V CDR1 and CDR2: SGHRS, YFSETQ. The ends lost 4 bases at V and 6 bases at J; junction bases unmatched: 15. The CDR3 loop spans 16 amino acids. CDR3 bases read: TGCGCCAGCAGCCAAGATACCGGGACAGGCTCTCGCGAG. It yields the protein CASSQDTGTGSRE. In full, the CDR3 reads CASSQDTGTGSREQYF.

The covered CDR3 bases are TGTGCCAGCAGTGAAAGAATTACAGGGGGCTTAGGAAACACC. The encoded protein is CASSERITGGLGNT. The entire CDR3 protein is CASSERITGGLGNTIYF. This chain joins TRBV2 and TRBJ1-3; 9 nucleotides line up with TRBD1. Read data end 3 residues before the CDR3 end; the end is taken from the germline J gene. Germline-derived CDR1 and CDR2 are SNHLY and FYNNEI. Trimming at V came to 2 bases and at J to 4 bases, leaving 9 bases not matched to a gene. There are 17 residues in the CDR3.

Ten or more counts support this clone. With the read ending 3 residues before the CDR3 end, the germline J gene is used to fill in that end. The chain combines TRBV10-3 with TRBJ1-1, with D possibly matching TRBD1 (5 bases). The length of the CDR3 is 14 residues. Trimming shortened V by 0 bases and J by 6 bases, and 11 bases separated the two germline ends. Germline-derived CDR1 and CDR2 are ENHRY and SYGVKD. The DNA read from the CDR3 is TGTGCCATCAGTGAGTCGAGAGGGGCGGCTGAA. It specifies CAISESRGAAE. The full CDR3 is CAISESRGAAEAFF.